These 2 T cell receptor beta chains were all obtained from the same sample, sequenced in a study of blood T cell repertoires in COVID-19. Produced via immunoSEQ multiplex PCR; TCRdb's table is partial and in-frame only. Among 230,000 or so clones listed, about 85% were seen once. Input material: PBMCs or T cells enriched from blood (not recorded which). The source is a woman aged 45-59 years who had been exposed to COVID-19.

The genes are TRBV6-6 and TRBJ1-5; 8 positions agree with TRBD1. Trimming took 2 bases from V and 9 from J; bases not matched to a gene: 12. In germline, CDR1 is MNHNY, CDR2 SVGAGI (reference sequence). The CDR3 totals 16 residues. The CDR3 region is CASSYPIDRGSRPQHF. CDR3 bases: TGTGCCAGCAGTTACCCCATCGACAGGGGCTCGCGGCCCCAGCATTTT.

The chain couples TRBV19 to TRBJ1-2, with D hard to call. The CDR3 contains 14 residues. The germline CDR1 and CDR2 sequences are LNHDA and SQIVND (reference sequence). Trimming removed 4 bases from V and 1 base from J, with 10 bases in between. The CDR3 DNA is TGTGCCAGTAGTAACGAGAGGGATAACTATGGCTACACCTTC. It translates to CASSNERDNYGYTF. The whole variable domain, remainder taken from reference TRBV19 and TRBJ1-2, is DGGITQSPKYLFRKEGQNVTLSCEQNLNHDAMYWYRQDPGQGLRLIYYSQIVNDFQKGDIAEGYSVSREKKESFPLTVTSAQKNPTAFYLCASSNERDNYGYTFGSGTRLTVV.